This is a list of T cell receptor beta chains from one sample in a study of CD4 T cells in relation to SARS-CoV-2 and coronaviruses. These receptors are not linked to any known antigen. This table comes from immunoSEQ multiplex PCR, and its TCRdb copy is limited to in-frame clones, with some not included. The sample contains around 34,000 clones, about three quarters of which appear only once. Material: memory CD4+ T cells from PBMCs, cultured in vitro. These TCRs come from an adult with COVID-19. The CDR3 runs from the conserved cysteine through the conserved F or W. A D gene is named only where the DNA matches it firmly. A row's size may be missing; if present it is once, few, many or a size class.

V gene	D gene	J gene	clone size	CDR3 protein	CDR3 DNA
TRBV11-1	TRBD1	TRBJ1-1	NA	CASRPQDRGGSSFF	TGTGCCAGCAGGCCACAAGACAGGGGCGGTAGTTCTTTCTTT
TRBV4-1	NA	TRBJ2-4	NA	CASSPAGLAKNIQYF	TGCGCCAGCAGCCCTGCTGGTCTAGCCAAAAACATTCAGTACTTC
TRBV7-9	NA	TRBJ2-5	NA	CASSSGRIEETQYF	TGTGCCAGCAGCTCGGGACGGATAGAAGAGACCCAGTACTTC
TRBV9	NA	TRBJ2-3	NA	CASSVSFSSGENTQYF	TGTGCCAGCAGCGTATCTTTTTCCAGCGGAGAGAATACGCAGTATTTT
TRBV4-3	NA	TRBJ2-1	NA	CASSPGAGRGMQFF	TGCGCCAGCAGCCCCGGTGCGGGAAGGGGCATGCAGTTCTTC
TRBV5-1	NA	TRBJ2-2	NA	CASSLYSSDTGELFF	TGCGCCAGCAGCTTGTACTCTTCAGACACCGGGGAGCTGTTTTTT
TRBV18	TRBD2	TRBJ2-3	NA	CASSRWVLAGDTDTQYF	TGTGCCAGCTCCCGGTGGGTACTAGCGGGGGACACAGATACGCAGTATTTT
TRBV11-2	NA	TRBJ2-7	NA	CASSLVALSSVSYEQYF	TGTGCCAGCAGCTTAGTAGCACTGTCTAGCGTATCCTACGAGCAGTACTTC
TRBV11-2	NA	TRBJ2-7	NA	CASSSTGGGSYEQYF	TGTGCCAGCAGCTCTACAGGGGGGGGCTCCTACGAGCAGTACTTC
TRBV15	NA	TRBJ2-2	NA	CATSLNRVTGELFF	TGTGCCACCAGCCTCAACAGGGTCACCGGGGAGCTGTTTTTT
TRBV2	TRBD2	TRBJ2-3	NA	CASSEWRESTDTQYF	TGTGCCAGCAGTGAATGGCGGGAGAGCACAGATACGCAGTATTTT
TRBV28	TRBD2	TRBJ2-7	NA	CASSPSGGRSYEQYF	TGTGCCAGCAGCCCTTCTGGCGGGAGGTCCTACGAGCAGTACTTC
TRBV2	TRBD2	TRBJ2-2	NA	CASSYPGLAGVPNTGELFF	TGTGCCAGCAGTTACCCGGGACTAGCGGGAGTACCTAACACCGGGGAGCTGTTTTTT
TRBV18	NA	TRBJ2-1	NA	CASSPAARGGYNEQFF	TGTGCCAGCTCACCGGCAGCAAGGGGCGGCTACAATGAGCAGTTCTTC
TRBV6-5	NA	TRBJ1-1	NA	CASSSPVTEAFF	TGTGCCAGCAGTTCCCCAGTAACTGAAGCTTTCTTT
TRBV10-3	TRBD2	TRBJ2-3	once	CAISEAPAGDTDTQYF	TGTGCCATCAGTGAGGCTCCAGCGGGAGATACAGATACGCAGTATTTT
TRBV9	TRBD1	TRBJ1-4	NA	CASSQGQGARNEKLFF	TGTGCCAGCAGCCAGGGACAGGGGGCCCGGAATGAAAAACTGTTTTTT
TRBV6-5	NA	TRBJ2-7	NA	CASSYLGGSEQYF	TGTGCCAGCAGTTACTTAGGGGGGAGCGAGCAGTACTTC
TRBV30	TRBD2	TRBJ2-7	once	CAWKGRLANHEQYF	TGTGCCTGGAAGGGAAGACTAGCGAACCACGAGCAGTACTTC
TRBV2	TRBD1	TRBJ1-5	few	CASRRDRFNQPQHF	TGTGCCAGCAGGAGGGACAGGTTCAATCAGCCCCAGCATTTT
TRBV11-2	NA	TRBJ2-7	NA	CASSQQGPGQYF	TGTGCCAGCAGCCAACAGGGACCTGGGCAGTACTTC
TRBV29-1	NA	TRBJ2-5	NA	CSVEVGMGSGVKETQYF	TGCAGCGTTGAAGTGGGGATGGGGAGCGGAGTAAAAGAGACCCAGTACTTC
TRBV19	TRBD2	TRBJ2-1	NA	CASRKTGTIAEQFF	TGTGCCAGTAGAAAGACCGGGACTATCGCTGAGCAGTTCTTC
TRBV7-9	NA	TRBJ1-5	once	CASSLALNQPQHF	TGTGCCAGCAGCTTAGCGCTCAATCAGCCCCAGCATTTT
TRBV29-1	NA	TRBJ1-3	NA	CSVDPGREDTIYF	TGCAGCGTTGACCCCGGCAGGGAGGACACCATATATTTT
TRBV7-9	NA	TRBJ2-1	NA	CASSPYTAGTDYNEQFF	TGTGCCAGCAGCCCGTACACTGCCGGGACGGACTACAATGAGCAGTTCTTC
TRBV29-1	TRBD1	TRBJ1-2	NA	CSVTGTVNGYTF	TGCAGCGTGACCGGGACAGTTAACGGCTACACCTTC